This entry lists 23 T cell receptor beta chains sequenced from one sample in a study of OX40 agonist ivuxolimab in advanced cancers. Here immunoSEQ multiplex PCR was the method, and the copy in TCRdb shows in-frame clones only, minus some. Of about 80,000 clones listed, around four fifths are singletons. This specimen consisted of CD4+ or CD8+ T cells sorted from blood, obtained in a trial of the OX40 agonist ivuxolimab. These receptors were obtained from an adult with an advanced solid tumor such as melanoma, head and neck, liver or kidney cancer.

The rearrangement joins TRBV5-8 to TRBJ2-1; D gene unclear. The CDR3 consists of 16 residues. The V end was cut by 0 bases, the J end by 2 bases, with 12 bases between. CDR1 and CDR2 from the germline V gene are SGHTS and YDEGEE. The CDR3 protein is CASSLVWQAPYNEQFF. The CDR3 nucleotides read TGTGCCAGCAGCTTGGTTTGGCAGGCCCCCTACAATGAGCAGTTCTTC.

The CDR3 loop reads CASSIGRGANYGYTF. CDR3 bases: TGTGCCAGCAGCATCGGCAGGGGGGCTAACTATGGCTACACCTTC. V is TRBV7-2 and J is TRBJ1-2; 7 nucleotides match TRBD1. This CDR3 is 15 amino acids long. Trimming cost V 5 bases and J 0 bases; bases outside gene matches: 6. The germline V gene has CDR1 SGHTA and CDR2 FQGNSA. Full variable domain (rest looked up from reference TRBV7-2 and TRBJ1-2): GAGVSQSPSNKVTEKGKDVELRCDPISGHTALYWYRQSLGQGLEFLIYFQGNSAPDKSGLPSDRFSAERTGGSVSTLTIQRTQQEDSAVYLCASSIGRGANYGYTFGSGTRLTVV.

A remark on this clone: At one boundary the junction diverges from the germline segment, which might be a read error. The rearrangement joins TRBV29-1 to TRBJ2-1; 10 nucleotides line up with TRBD1. Per the germline V gene, CDR1 is SQVTM and CDR2 is ANQGSEA. The CDR3 sequence is 15 residues long. The CDR3 loop reads CSVEGGQGAYNEQFF. CDR3 nucleotide sequence: TGCAGCGTCGAAGGAGGACAGGGGGCCTACAATGAGCAGTTCTTC.

The V gene is TRBV19, the J gene TRBJ2-4, with 12 bases identical to TRBD2. The length of the CDR3 is 13 residues. Trimming at V came to 7 bases and at J to 10 bases, leaving 5 bases not matched to a gene. Germline-derived CDR1 and CDR2 are LNHDA and SQIVND (reference sequence). In DNA, the CDR3 is TGTGCCAGTACCCTAGCGGGGGGGCGGATTCAGTACTTC. This codes for CASTLAGGRIQYF.

V is TRBV19 and J is TRBJ2-2, with 7 nucleotides matching TRBD1. V was clipped by 7 bases and J by 3 bases; unmatched bases: 8. Germline CDR1 and CDR2: LNHDA and SQIVND (reference sequence). CDR3 length: 15 amino acids. This chain's CDR3 is CASNTIDRDTGELFF. DNA of the CDR3: TGTGCCAGTAACACAATCGACAGGGACACCGGGGAGCTGTTTTTT.

The chain couples TRBV15 to TRBJ2-1; 11 bases align to TRBD2. This CDR3 comprises 15 residues. Germline V CDR1 and CDR2: LNHNV, YYDKDF (reference sequence). The junction had 2 bases not matched to a gene; V was cut back by 0 bases and J by 7 bases. DNA of the CDR3: TGTGCCACCAGCAGAGACATAGCGGGAGGGAATGAGCAGTTCTTC. Protein product: CATSRDIAGGNEQFF.

This clone was found once. J is TRBJ1-1 and V is TRBV18, with a possible D match to TRBD1 (5 bases). The V end was cut by 5 bases, the J end by 4 bases, with 14 bases between. Germline assignment: CDR1 KGHSH and CDR2 LQKENI. CDR3 length: 14 amino acids. CDR3 sequence: CASSKSGGFTEAFF. The CDR3 nucleotides are TGTGCCAGCTCAAAATCCGGGGGGTTCACTGAAGCTTTCTTT.

CDR3 amino acids: CASSPGQGTRENQPQHF. Here the CDR3 DNA reads TGTGCCAGCTCACCAGGACAGGGGACGAGGGAGAATCAGCCCCAGCATTTT. The V and J genes are TRBV18 and TRBJ1-5; TRBD1 matches 9 bases. The germline CDR1 and CDR2 sequences are KGHSH and LQKENI. CDR3 length: 17 amino acids. V lost 2 bases to trimming and J lost 4 bases; unmatched junction nucleotides: 9.

The chain uses TRBV2 and TRBJ2-2; 10 bases map to TRBD2. V shed 5 bases, J shed 6 bases, and the junction held 15 bases outside the gene matches. The germline CDR1 and CDR2 sequences are SNHLY and FYNNEI. The CDR3 totals 18 residues. In DNA, the CDR3 is TGTGCCAGCAGTAAAGAAGGGGCTAGCGGGAGTAGCGCCGGGGAGCTGTTTTTT. Amino acid sequence: CASSKEGASGSSAGELFF.

The V call is TRBV28, the J call TRBJ1-5, with D possibly TRBD1 on 5 matching bases. The CDR3 contains 15 residues. Trimming shortened V by 3 bases and J by 5 bases, and 14 bases separated the two germline ends. Germline-derived CDR1 and CDR2 are MDHEN and SYDVKM. CDR3 sequence: CASSLVEGIHQPQHF. Written as DNA, the CDR3 is TGTGCCAGCAGTTTGGTAGAGGGGATACATCAGCCCCAGCATTTT.

The chain links TRBV4-1 to TRBJ2-1, with D tentatively TRBD2 (5 bases). The V end was cut by 4 bases, the J end by 0 bases, with 13 bases between. The germline CDR1 and CDR2 sequences are MGHRA and YSYEKL. The CDR3 is made up of 16 amino acids. The CDR3 DNA reads TGCGCCAGCAGCCGCCTAAGCGGTAGCTCCTACAATGAGCAGTTCTTC. It encodes CASSRLSGSSYNEQFF.

CDR3 in DNA: TGCGCCAGCAGTGTGGGGGCGCGAGAGACCCAGTACTTC. Amino acid sequence: CASSVGARETQYF. The rearrangement uses TRBV10-2 and TRBJ2-5; D may be TRBD1 (6 bases). Germline loops: CDR1 WSHSY, CDR2 SAAADI. The CDR3 is 13 residues long. V lost 4 bases to trimming and J lost 4 bases, with 10 bases between them.

The rearrangement uses TRBV25-1 and TRBJ1-5, with 7 bases fitting TRBD1. The length of the CDR3 is 15 residues. The germline CDR1 and CDR2 sequences are MGHDK and SYGVNS. Germline trimming cut 5 bases from V and 6 bases from J; bases unmatched to any gene: 10. The chain's CDR3 is CASSSTTGESQPQHF. As DNA, the CDR3 is TGTGCCAGCAGTTCTACTACAGGGGAGAGTCAGCCCCAGCATTTT.

This rearrangement joins TRBV9 to TRBJ1-3, with unresolved D. Germline V lookup: CDR1 SGDLS, CDR2 YYNGEE. Between the trimmed V and J ends, which lost 2 bases and 0 bases, there was a span of 12 bases. CDR3 length: 16 amino acids. The CDR3 coding sequence is TGTGCCAGCAGCGTTGAGCGGGCCGGCTCTGGAAACACCATATATTTT. It codes for CASSVERAGSGNTIYF. The full variable domain, with the rest looked up from reference TRBV9 and TRBJ1-3, is DSGVTQTPKHLITATGQRVTLRCSPRSGDLSVYWYQQSLDQGLQFLIQYYNGEERAKGNILERFSAQQFPDLHSELNLSSLELGDSALYFCASSVERAGSGNTIYFGEGSWLTVV.

The J gene is TRBJ1-1, the V gene TRBV10-2; 7 bases are a match to TRBD1. There are 13 residues in the CDR3. V was pared by 8 bases and J by 5 bases, with 8 bases of the junction left unmatched. The germline gives CDR1 WSHSY, CDR2 SAAADI. As DNA, the CDR3 is TGCGCCAGCGGTCCCAGGGGGGGGACTGAAGCTTTCTTT. Translation gives CASGPRGGTEAFF.

There are a few counts of this clone. This chain joins TRBV2 and TRBJ1-2; tentatively, D is TRBD1 (6 bases). CDR3 size: 13 residues. Germline-derived CDR1 and CDR2 are SNHLY and FYNNEI. Trimming cost V 4 bases and J 10 bases, with 16 bases left between them. CDR3 loop: CASSGTEGGAYTF. The CDR3 nucleotides are TGTGCCAGCAGTGGCACTGAGGGGGGTGCCTACACCTTC. The variable domain in full, with the rest retrieved from reference TRBV2 and TRBJ1-2, is EPEVTQTPSHQVTQMGQEVILRCVPISNHLYFYWYRQILGQKVEFLVSFYNNEISEKSEIFDDQFSVERPDGSNFTLKIRSTKLEDSAMYFCASSGTEGGAYTFGSGTRLTVV.

The chain recombines TRBV7-2 with TRBJ1-1; no firm D call. V was cut by 3 bases and J by 5 bases, with 10 bases left in between. The germline V gene has CDR1 SGHTA and CDR2 FQGNSA. The CDR3 runs 13 residues. Here the CDR3 reads CASSFGEGTEAFF. The DNA of the CDR3 is TGTGCCAGCAGCTTCGGAGAAGGTACTGAAGCTTTCTTT.

The chain is built from TRBV19 and TRBJ2-7; the D gene is possibly TRBD1 (5 bases). CDR3 length: 14 residues. Trimming shortened V by 6 bases and J by 3 bases, and 15 bases separated the two germline ends. Germline values: CDR1 LNHDA, CDR2 SQIVND (reference sequence). CDR3 in amino acids: CASSRSSGYYEQYF. Here the CDR3 DNA reads TGTGCCAGTAGCCGATCCTCAGGGTACTACGAGCAGTACTTC.

V and J are TRBV30 and TRBJ2-5; no clear D. The CDR3 spans 11 residues. V lost 6 bases and J lost 5, with 10 bases in between. Germline V gene lookup returns CDR1 GTSNPN and CDR2 SVGIG (reference sequence). The DNA for the CDR3 is TGTGCCTGTCTAAAGCAGGAGACCCAGTACTTC. Translation: CACLKQETQYF.

The chain carries TRBV11-2 and TRBJ2-7; D is unclear. V was pared by 5 bases and J by 7 bases, with 12 bases between. CDR1 is SGHAT and CDR2 is FQNNGV in the germline V gene. The CDR3 is 12 residues long. CDR3: CASSLLFREQYF. DNA for the CDR3: TGTGCCAGCAGCCTACTATTCCGAGAGCAGTACTTC.

The rearrangement links TRBV19 to TRBJ2-7; TRBD1 matches at 11 bases. CDR3 size: 17 residues. Germline trimming cut 5 bases from V and 6 bases from J; bases unmatched to any gene: 15. From germline, CDR1 is LNHDA and CDR2 SQIVND (reference sequence). The CDR3 protein is CASSPNPIRGQGGEQYF. The DNA of the CDR3 is TGTGCCAGTAGTCCAAACCCAATCCGGGGACAGGGGGGCGAGCAGTACTTC. Using reference TRBV19 and TRBJ2-7 for the parts outside the CDR3, the full variable domain is DGGITQSPKYLFRKEGQNVTLSCEQNLNHDAMYWYRQDPGQGLRLIYYSQIVNDFQKGDIAEGYSVSREKKESFPLTVTSAQKNPTAFYLCASSPNPIRGQGGEQYFGPGTRLTVT.

This sequence joins TRBV6-1 and TRBJ2-5; TRBD1 matches at 7 bases. Looked up from germline, CDR1 is MNHNS and CDR2 is SASEGT. The CDR3 covers 15 residues. After removal of 7 bases from V and 5 bases from J, the junction contained 13 bases not matched to a gene. CDR3 region: CASNPTGTVGETQYF. The CDR3 DNA follows: TGTGCCAGCAATCCAACCGGGACAGTGGGGGAGACCCAGTACTTC.

The V call is TRBV4-1, the J call TRBJ1-1, with D unresolved. The CDR3 spans 14 residues. The germline V gene encodes CDR1 MGHRA and CDR2 YSYEKL. Trimming cost V 4 bases and J 6 bases, with 15 bases left between them. The CDR3 loop is CASSPPASWAEAFF. In DNA, the CDR3 is TGCGCCAGCAGCCCACCTGCGAGTTGGGCTGAAGCTTTCTTT.